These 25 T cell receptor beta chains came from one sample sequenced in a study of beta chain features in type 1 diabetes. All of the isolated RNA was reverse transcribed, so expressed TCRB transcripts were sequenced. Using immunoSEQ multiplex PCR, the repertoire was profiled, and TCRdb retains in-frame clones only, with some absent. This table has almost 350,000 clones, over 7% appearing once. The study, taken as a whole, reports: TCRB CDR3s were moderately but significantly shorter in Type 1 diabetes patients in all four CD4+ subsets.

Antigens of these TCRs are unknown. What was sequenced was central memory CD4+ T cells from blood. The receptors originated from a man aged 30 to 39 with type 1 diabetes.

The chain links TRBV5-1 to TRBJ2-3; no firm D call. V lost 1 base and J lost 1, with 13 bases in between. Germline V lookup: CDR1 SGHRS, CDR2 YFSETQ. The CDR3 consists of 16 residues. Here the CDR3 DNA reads TGCGCCAGCAGCTTGTCAGCGAGCCGGGGCACAGATACGCAGTATTTT. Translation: CASSLSASRGTDTQYF.

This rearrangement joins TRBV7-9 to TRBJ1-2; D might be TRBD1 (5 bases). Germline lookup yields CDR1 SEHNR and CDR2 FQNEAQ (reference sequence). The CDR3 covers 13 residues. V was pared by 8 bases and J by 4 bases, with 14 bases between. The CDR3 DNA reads TGTGCCAGCGCTACTACGGGACCCTATGGCTACACCTTC. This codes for CASATTGPYGYTF.

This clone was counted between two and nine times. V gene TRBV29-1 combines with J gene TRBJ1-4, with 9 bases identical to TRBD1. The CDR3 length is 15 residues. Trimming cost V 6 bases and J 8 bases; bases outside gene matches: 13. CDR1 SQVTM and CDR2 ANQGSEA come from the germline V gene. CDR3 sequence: CSVRDRERVIEKLFF. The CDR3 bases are TGCAGCGTCCGGGACAGGGAGAGGGTAATCGAAAAACTGTTTTTT.

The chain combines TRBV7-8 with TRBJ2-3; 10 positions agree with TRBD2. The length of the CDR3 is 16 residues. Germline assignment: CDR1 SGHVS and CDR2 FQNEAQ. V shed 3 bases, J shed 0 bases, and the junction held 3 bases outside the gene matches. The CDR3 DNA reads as TGTGCCAGCAGCTTTAGCGGGGGGTACAGCACAGATACGCAGTATTTT. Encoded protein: CASSFSGGYSTDTQYF.

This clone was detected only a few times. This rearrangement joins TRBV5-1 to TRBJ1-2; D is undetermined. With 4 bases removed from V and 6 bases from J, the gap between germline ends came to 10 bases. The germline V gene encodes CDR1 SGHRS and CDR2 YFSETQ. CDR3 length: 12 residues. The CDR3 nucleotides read TGCGCCAGCAGCCCGTACGGGGATGGCTACACCTTC. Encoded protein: CASSPYGDGYTF.

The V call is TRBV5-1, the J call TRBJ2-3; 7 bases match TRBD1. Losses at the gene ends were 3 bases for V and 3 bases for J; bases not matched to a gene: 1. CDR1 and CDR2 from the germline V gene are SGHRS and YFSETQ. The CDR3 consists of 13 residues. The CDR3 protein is CASSWDSTDTQYF. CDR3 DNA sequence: TGCGCCAGCAGCTGGGACAGTACAGATACGCAGTATTTT.

CDR3 in DNA: TGTGCCAGCAGCTTTCAAATGGTTGGTCCTGAAAAACTGTTTTTT. It translates to CASSFQMVGPEKLFF. The chain uses TRBV11-2 and TRBJ1-4, with D unresolved. From germline, CDR1 is SGHAT and CDR2 FQNNGV. The CDR3 covers 15 residues. Trimming took off 3 bases at V and 7 bases at J, with 15 bases between the two ends.

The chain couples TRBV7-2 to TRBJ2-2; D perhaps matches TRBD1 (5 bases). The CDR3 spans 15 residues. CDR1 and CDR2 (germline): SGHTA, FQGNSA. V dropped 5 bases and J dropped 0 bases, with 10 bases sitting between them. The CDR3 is CASSPSRANTGELFF. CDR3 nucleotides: TGTGCCAGCAGCCCGTCCAGGGCGAACACCGGGGAGCTGTTTTTT.

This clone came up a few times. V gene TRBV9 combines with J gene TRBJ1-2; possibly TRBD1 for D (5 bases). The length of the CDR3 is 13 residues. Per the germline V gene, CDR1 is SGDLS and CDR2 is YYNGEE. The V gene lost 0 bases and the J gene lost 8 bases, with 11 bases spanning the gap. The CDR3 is CASSVGSRGGYTF. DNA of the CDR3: TGTGCCAGCAGCGTAGGGTCCCGGGGCGGCTACACCTTC.

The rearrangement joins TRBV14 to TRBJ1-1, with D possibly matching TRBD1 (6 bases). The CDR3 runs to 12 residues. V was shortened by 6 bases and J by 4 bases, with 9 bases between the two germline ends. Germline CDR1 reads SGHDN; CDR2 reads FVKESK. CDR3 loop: CASRGGATEAFF. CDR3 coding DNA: TGTGCCAGCAGAGGGGGGGCCACTGAAGCTTTCTTT. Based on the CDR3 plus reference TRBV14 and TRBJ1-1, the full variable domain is EAGVTQFPSHSVIEKGQTVTLRCDPISGHDNLYWYRRVMGKEIKFLLHFVKESKQDESGMPNNRFLAERTGGTYSTLKVQPAELEDSGVYFCASRGGATEAFFGQGTRLTVV.

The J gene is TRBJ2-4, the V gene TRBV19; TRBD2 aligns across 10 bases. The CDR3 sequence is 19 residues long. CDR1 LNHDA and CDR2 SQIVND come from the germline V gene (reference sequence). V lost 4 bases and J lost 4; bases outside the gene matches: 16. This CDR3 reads CASSTPFFSGGSGKNIQYF. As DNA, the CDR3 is TGTGCCAGTAGTACCCCCTTTTTTAGCGGGGGGTCAGGAAAAAACATTCAGTACTTC.

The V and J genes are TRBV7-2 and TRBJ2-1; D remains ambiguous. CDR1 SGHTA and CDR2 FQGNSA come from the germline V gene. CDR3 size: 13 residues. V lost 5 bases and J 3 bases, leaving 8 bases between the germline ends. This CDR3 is CASSPIYYNEQFF. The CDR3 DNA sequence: TGTGCCAGCAGCCCGATCTACTACAATGAGCAGTTCTTC.

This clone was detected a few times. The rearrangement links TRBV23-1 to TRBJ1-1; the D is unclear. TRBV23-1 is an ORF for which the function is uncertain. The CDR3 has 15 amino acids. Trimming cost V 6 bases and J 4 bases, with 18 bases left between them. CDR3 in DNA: TGCGCCAGCAGCCCTCCTAGGGTGGGAATCACTGAAGCTTTCTTT. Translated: CASSPPRVGITEAFF.

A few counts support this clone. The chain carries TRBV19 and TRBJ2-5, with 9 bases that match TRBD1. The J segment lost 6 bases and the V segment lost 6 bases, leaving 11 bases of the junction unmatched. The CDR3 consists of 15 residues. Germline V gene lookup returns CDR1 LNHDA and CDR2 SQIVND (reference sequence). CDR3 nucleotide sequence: TGTGCCAGTAGGCCGGGACAGGGTGGGGAAAAGACCCAGTACTTC. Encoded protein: CASRPGQGGEKTQYF. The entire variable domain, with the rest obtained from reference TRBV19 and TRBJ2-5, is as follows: DGGITQSPKYLFRKEGQNVTLSCEQNLNHDAMYWYRQDPGQGLRLIYYSQIVNDFQKGDIAEGYSVSREKKESFPLTVTSAQKNPTAFYLCASRPGQGGEKTQYFGPGTRLLVL.

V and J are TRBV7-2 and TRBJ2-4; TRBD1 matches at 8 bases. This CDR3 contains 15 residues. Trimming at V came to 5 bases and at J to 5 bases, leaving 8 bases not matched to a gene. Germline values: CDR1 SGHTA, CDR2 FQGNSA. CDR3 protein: CASSRRTGSQNIQYF. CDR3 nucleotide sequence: TGTGCCAGCAGCCGCCGGACAGGGAGCCAAAACATTCAGTACTTC.

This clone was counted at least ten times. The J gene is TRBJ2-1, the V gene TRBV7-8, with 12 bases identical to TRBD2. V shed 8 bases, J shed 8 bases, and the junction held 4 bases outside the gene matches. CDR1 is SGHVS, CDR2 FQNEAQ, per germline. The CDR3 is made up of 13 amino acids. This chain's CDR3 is CASGLAGSDEQFF. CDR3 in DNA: TGTGCCAGCGGACTAGCGGGGTCGGATGAGCAGTTCTTC.

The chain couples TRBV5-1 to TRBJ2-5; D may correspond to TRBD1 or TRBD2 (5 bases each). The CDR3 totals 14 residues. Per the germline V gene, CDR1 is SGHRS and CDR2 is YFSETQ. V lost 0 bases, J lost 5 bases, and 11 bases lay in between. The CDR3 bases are TGCGCCAGCAGCTTGGCAGGGAGCAGGGAGACCCAGTACTTC. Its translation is CASSLAGSRETQYF.

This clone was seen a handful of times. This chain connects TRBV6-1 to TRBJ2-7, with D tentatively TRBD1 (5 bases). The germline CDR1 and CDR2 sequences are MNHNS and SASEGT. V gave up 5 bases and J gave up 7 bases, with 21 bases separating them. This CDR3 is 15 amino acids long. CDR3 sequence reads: CASSPRQGSFREQYF. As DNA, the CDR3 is TGTGCCAGCAGTCCCCGGCAGGGAAGTTTTCGGGAGCAGTACTTC.

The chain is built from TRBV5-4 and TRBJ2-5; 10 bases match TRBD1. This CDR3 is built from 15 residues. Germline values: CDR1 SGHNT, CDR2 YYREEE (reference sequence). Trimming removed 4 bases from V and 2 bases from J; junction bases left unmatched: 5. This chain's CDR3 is CASSPTGQGQETQYF. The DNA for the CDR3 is TGTGCCAGCAGCCCGACGGGACAGGGGCAAGAGACCCAGTACTTC.

Written as DNA, the CDR3 is TGTGCCAGCAGCCCACAGGTATACAATGAGCAGTTCTTC. It yields the protein CASSPQVYNEQFF. This chain joins TRBV11-2 and TRBJ2-1, with D possibly being TRBD1 (5 bases). Germline V gene data show CDR1 as SGHAT and CDR2 as FQNNGV. CDR3 size: 13 residues. Trimming took off 5 bases at V and 4 bases at J, with 9 bases between the two ends. The entire variable domain, with the rest obtained from reference TRBV11-2 and TRBJ2-1, is as follows: EAGVAQSPRYKIIEKRQSVAFWCNPISGHATLYWYQQILGQGPKLLIQFQNNGVVDDSQLPKDRFSAERLKGVDSTLKIQPAKLEDSAVYLCASSPQVYNEQFFGPGTRLTVL.

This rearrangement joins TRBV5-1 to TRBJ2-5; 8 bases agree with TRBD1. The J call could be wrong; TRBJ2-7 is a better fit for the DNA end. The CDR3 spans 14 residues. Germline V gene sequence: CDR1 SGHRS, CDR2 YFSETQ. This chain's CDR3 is CASSWTGSVYEQYF. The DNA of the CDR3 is TGCGCCAGCAGCTGGACAGGGTCCGTCTACGAGCAGTACTTC.

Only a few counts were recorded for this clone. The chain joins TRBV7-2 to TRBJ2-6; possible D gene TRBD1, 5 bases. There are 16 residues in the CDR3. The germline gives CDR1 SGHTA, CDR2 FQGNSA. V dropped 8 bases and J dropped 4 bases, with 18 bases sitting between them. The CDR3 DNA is TGTGCCAGCGATAAAGAAACAGGTGCCGGGGCCAACGTCCTGACTTTC. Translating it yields CASDKETGAGANVLTF.

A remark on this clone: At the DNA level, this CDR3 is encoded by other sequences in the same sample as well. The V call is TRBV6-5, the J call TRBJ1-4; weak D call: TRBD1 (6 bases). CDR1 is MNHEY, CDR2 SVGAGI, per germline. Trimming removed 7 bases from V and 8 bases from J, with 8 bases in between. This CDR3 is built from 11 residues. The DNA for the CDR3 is TGTGCCAGCAAAGGGGGAGAAAAACTGTTTTTT. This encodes CASKGGEKLFF.

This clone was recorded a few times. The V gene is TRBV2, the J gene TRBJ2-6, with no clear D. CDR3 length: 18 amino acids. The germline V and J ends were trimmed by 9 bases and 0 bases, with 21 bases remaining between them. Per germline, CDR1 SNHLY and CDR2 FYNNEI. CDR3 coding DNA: TGTGCCAGATCCATCGACCCTTTGGCCGTCTCTGGGGCCAACGTCCTGACTTTC. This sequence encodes CARSIDPLAVSGANVLTF.

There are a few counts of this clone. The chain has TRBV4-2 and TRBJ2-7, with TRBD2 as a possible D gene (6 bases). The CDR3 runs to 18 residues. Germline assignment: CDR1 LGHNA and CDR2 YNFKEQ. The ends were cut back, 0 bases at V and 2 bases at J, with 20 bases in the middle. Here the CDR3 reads CASSQDGIRGASTYEQYF. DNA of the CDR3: TGTGCCAGCAGCCAAGATGGTATTCGCGGGGCCAGTACCTACGAGCAGTACTTC.